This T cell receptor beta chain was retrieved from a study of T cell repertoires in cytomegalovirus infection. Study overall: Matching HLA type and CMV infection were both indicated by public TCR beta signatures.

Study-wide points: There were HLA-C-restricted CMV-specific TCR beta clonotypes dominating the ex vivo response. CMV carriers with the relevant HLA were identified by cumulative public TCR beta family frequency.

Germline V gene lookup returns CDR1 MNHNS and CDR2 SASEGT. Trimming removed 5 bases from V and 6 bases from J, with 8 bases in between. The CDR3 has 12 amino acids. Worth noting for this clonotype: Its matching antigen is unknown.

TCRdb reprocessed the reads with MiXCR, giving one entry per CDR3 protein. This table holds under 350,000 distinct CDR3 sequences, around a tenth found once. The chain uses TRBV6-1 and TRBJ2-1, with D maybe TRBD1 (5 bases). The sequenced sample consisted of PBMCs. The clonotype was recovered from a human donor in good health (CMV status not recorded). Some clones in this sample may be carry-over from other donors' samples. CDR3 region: CASSLDTNEQFF. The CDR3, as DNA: TGTGCCAGCAGTCTGGACACCAATGAGCAGTTCTTC.